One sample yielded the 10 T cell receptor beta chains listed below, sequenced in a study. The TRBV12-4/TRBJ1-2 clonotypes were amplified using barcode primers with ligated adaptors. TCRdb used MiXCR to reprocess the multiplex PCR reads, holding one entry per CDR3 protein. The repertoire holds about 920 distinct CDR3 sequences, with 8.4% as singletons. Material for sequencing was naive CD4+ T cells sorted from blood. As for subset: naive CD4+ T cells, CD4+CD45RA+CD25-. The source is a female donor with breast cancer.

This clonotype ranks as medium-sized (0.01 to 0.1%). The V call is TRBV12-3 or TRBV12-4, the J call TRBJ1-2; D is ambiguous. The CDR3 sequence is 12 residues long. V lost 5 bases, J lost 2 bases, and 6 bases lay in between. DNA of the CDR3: TGTGCCAGCAGTAGGGCGAACTATGGCTACACCTTC. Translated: CASSRANYGYTF.

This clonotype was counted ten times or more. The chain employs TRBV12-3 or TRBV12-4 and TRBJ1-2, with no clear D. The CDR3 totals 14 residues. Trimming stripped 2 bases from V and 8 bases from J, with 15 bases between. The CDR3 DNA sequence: TGTGCCAGCAGTTTAAAGAGAGCAGGACGAGGCTACACCTTC. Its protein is CASSLKRAGRGYTF.

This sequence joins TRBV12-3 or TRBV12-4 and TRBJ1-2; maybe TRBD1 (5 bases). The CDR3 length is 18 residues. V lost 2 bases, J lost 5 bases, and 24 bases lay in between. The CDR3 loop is CASSLIIGRAGALYGYTF. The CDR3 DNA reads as TGTGCCAGCAGTTTAATTATTGGTCGGGCTGGGGCGTTGTATGGCTACACCTTC.

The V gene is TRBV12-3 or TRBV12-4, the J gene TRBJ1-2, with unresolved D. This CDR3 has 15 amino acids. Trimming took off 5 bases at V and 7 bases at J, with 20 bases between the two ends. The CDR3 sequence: CASSRVSGPAGGYTF. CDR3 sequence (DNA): TGTGCCAGCAGTCGAGTGTCGGGCCCCGCCGGTGGCTACACCTTC.

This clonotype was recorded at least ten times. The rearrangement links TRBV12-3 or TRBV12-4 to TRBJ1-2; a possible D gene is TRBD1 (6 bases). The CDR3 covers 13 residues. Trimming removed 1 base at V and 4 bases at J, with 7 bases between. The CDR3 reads CASSLGDTYGYTF. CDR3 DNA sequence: TGTGCCAGCAGTTTAGGGGACACCTATGGCTACACCTTC.

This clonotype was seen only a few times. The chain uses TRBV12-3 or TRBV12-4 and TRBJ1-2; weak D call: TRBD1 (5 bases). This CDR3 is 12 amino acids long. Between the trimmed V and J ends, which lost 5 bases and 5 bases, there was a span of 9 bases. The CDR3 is CASSRDRYGYTF. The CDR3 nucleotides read TGTGCCAGCAGTCGGGACCGATATGGCTACACCTTC.

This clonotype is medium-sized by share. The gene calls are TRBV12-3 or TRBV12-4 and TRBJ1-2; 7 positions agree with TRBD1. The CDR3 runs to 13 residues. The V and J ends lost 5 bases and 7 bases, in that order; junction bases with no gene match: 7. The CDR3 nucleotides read TGTGCCAGCAGTCCCGACAGGGTGGGTGGCTACACCTTC. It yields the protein CASSPDRVGGYTF.

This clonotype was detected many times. For the CDR3, the DNA is TGTGCCAGCAGTTTTGAAGGAGTGGGCGGCTACACCTTC. It specifies CASSFEGVGGYTF. The V gene is TRBV12-3 or TRBV12-4, the J gene TRBJ1-2; D is undetermined. Trimming took off 3 bases at V and 8 bases at J, with 13 bases between the two ends. CDR3 length: 13 residues.

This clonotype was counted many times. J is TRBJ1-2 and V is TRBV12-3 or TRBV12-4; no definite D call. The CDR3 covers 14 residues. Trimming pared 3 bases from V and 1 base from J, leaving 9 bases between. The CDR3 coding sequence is TGTGCCAGCAGTTTCCGGATCAATAACTATGGCTACACCTTC. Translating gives CASSFRINNYGYTF.

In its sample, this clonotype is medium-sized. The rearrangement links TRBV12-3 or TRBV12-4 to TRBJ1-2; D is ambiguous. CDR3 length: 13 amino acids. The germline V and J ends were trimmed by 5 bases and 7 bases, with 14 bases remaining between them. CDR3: CASSRGTAGGYTF. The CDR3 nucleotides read TGTGCCAGCAGTCGGGGAACGGCGGGTGGCTACACCTTC.